This record covers a single T cell receptor beta chain. This entry is derived from a study of control samples from healthy donors and cancer patients. Sequencing used immunoSEQ multiplex PCR; TCRdb keeps in-frame clones, though not all of them. The data contain 150,000 to 200,000 clones, roughly 94% of them seen just once; the ten biggest clones take up about 14%. V lost 8 bases and J 3 bases, leaving 7 bases between the germline ends. This CDR3 is 12 amino acids long. Germline V gene sequence: CDR1 SEHNR, CDR2 FQNEAQ (reference sequence). This receptor was taken from a man in his sixties with colorectal cancer. Specimen: PBMCs. This rearrangement joins TRBV7-9 to TRBJ1-4; D remains ambiguous. As DNA, the CDR3 is TGTGCCAGCGGCGACTCTAATGAAAAACTGTTTTTT. Protein sequence: CASGDSNEKLFF.